This TCR beta chain was identified during a study of T cells in Graves' hyperthyroidism and ophthalmopathy. General study points: Separating ophthalmopathy from stable hyperthyroidism was achieved by a 13 V-J model. Ophthalmopathy, which appeared later, was predicted by the model a median about 5.9 months before onset. Among thyroid clonotypes expanded above 0.001, most also appeared in blood.

It was RNA transcripts that yielded the amplified TCR beta CDR3 regions. TCR CDR3 regions were first amplified by RT-PCR with HTBI primers. Via MiXCR, TCRdb re-called the multiplex PCR reads, giving one row per CDR3 protein. The profile shows a few hundred thousand distinct CDR3 sequences, roughly 46% of them singletons. Germline V gene data show CDR1 as SGHVS and CDR2 as FNYEAQ. CDR3 size: 14 residues. Points on this clonotype: The antigen remains unidentified. This clone may be a read error of a much larger clone one base away.

Graves' hyperthyroidism qualified as stable when ophthalmopathy did not progress within 18 months. The specimen sequenced was peripheral blood or thyroid tissue (not recorded which). The chain uses TRBV7-6 and TRBJ2-7; D remains unclear. This TCR derives from a woman between 18 and 30 years old with Graves' hyperthyroidism. CDR3 coding DNA: TGTGCCAGCAGCTTAGACTCGTTTTCCTACAAGCAGTACTTC. Protein sequence: CASSLDSFSYKQYF.